This T cell receptor (beta chain) was observed in a study of CD8+ T cells in alopecia areata. RNA was isolated and reverse transcribed to cDNA, the sequencing template. The assay was immunoSEQ multiplex PCR, and TCRdb's table has in-frame clones only and misses some. Seen here are 100,000 to 120,000 clones, under 65% observed once, and the top ten hold 23%. Those with alopecia areata gave lesional scalp punch biopsies and peripheral blood. This CDR3 is built from 14 residues. V shed 6 bases and J shed 2 bases, with 13 bases lying between them. CDR1 is MNHEY, CDR2 SMNVEV, per germline (reference sequence). Findings of the study overall: Especially in alopecia totalis/universalis, lesional scalp showed greater clonality than normal scalp did.

As concerns this clone: The antigen is unknown.

The sequencing sample was made of NKG2D-low CD8+ T cells sorted from blood. This receptor was identified in a human donor with alopecia areata. The J gene is TRBJ1-2, the V gene TRBV27; D is ambiguous. CDR3 DNA sequence: TGTGCCAGCAGCCCCCCGGCGCAGAACTATGGCTACACCTTC. Its translation is CASSPPAQNYGYTF.